This T cell receptor beta chain is from a study of T-cell reconstitution after alpha-beta-depleted transplantation in children. A library of TCRbeta sequences, prepared with unique molecular identifiers, was generated. TCRdb redid the calling of the PCR reads with MiXCR, one entry per CDR3 protein. The table shows under 850,000 distinct CDR3 sequences, with around 12% occurring only once. Study-wide results and limits: Several hundred graft clones that had expanded were reportedly the source of alpha-beta T cells about two months after transplant. Diversity of TCRbeta at day 60 was high in some patients, arising from surviving recipient T cells and thymic progenitors.

This clonotype was observed a few times. Its specificity is unknown. The sample here was PBMCs, taken before TCRalphabeta/CD19-depleted stem cell transplant. This clonotype was obtained from a girl aged 2 to 9 with congenital amegakaryocytic thrombocytopenia, due to receive a stem cell transplant.

CDR3 sequence reads: CSARIGGAYEQYF. The CDR3, as DNA: TGCAGTGCTAGAATCGGCGGGGCCTACGAGCAGTACTTC. This chain links TRBV20-1 with TRBJ2-7, with D maybe TRBD2 (6 bases). Germline CDR1 and CDR2: DFQATT and SNEGSKA (reference sequence). This CDR3 is 13 amino acids long. Between the trimmed V and J ends, which lost 2 bases and 2 bases, there was a span of 10 bases.